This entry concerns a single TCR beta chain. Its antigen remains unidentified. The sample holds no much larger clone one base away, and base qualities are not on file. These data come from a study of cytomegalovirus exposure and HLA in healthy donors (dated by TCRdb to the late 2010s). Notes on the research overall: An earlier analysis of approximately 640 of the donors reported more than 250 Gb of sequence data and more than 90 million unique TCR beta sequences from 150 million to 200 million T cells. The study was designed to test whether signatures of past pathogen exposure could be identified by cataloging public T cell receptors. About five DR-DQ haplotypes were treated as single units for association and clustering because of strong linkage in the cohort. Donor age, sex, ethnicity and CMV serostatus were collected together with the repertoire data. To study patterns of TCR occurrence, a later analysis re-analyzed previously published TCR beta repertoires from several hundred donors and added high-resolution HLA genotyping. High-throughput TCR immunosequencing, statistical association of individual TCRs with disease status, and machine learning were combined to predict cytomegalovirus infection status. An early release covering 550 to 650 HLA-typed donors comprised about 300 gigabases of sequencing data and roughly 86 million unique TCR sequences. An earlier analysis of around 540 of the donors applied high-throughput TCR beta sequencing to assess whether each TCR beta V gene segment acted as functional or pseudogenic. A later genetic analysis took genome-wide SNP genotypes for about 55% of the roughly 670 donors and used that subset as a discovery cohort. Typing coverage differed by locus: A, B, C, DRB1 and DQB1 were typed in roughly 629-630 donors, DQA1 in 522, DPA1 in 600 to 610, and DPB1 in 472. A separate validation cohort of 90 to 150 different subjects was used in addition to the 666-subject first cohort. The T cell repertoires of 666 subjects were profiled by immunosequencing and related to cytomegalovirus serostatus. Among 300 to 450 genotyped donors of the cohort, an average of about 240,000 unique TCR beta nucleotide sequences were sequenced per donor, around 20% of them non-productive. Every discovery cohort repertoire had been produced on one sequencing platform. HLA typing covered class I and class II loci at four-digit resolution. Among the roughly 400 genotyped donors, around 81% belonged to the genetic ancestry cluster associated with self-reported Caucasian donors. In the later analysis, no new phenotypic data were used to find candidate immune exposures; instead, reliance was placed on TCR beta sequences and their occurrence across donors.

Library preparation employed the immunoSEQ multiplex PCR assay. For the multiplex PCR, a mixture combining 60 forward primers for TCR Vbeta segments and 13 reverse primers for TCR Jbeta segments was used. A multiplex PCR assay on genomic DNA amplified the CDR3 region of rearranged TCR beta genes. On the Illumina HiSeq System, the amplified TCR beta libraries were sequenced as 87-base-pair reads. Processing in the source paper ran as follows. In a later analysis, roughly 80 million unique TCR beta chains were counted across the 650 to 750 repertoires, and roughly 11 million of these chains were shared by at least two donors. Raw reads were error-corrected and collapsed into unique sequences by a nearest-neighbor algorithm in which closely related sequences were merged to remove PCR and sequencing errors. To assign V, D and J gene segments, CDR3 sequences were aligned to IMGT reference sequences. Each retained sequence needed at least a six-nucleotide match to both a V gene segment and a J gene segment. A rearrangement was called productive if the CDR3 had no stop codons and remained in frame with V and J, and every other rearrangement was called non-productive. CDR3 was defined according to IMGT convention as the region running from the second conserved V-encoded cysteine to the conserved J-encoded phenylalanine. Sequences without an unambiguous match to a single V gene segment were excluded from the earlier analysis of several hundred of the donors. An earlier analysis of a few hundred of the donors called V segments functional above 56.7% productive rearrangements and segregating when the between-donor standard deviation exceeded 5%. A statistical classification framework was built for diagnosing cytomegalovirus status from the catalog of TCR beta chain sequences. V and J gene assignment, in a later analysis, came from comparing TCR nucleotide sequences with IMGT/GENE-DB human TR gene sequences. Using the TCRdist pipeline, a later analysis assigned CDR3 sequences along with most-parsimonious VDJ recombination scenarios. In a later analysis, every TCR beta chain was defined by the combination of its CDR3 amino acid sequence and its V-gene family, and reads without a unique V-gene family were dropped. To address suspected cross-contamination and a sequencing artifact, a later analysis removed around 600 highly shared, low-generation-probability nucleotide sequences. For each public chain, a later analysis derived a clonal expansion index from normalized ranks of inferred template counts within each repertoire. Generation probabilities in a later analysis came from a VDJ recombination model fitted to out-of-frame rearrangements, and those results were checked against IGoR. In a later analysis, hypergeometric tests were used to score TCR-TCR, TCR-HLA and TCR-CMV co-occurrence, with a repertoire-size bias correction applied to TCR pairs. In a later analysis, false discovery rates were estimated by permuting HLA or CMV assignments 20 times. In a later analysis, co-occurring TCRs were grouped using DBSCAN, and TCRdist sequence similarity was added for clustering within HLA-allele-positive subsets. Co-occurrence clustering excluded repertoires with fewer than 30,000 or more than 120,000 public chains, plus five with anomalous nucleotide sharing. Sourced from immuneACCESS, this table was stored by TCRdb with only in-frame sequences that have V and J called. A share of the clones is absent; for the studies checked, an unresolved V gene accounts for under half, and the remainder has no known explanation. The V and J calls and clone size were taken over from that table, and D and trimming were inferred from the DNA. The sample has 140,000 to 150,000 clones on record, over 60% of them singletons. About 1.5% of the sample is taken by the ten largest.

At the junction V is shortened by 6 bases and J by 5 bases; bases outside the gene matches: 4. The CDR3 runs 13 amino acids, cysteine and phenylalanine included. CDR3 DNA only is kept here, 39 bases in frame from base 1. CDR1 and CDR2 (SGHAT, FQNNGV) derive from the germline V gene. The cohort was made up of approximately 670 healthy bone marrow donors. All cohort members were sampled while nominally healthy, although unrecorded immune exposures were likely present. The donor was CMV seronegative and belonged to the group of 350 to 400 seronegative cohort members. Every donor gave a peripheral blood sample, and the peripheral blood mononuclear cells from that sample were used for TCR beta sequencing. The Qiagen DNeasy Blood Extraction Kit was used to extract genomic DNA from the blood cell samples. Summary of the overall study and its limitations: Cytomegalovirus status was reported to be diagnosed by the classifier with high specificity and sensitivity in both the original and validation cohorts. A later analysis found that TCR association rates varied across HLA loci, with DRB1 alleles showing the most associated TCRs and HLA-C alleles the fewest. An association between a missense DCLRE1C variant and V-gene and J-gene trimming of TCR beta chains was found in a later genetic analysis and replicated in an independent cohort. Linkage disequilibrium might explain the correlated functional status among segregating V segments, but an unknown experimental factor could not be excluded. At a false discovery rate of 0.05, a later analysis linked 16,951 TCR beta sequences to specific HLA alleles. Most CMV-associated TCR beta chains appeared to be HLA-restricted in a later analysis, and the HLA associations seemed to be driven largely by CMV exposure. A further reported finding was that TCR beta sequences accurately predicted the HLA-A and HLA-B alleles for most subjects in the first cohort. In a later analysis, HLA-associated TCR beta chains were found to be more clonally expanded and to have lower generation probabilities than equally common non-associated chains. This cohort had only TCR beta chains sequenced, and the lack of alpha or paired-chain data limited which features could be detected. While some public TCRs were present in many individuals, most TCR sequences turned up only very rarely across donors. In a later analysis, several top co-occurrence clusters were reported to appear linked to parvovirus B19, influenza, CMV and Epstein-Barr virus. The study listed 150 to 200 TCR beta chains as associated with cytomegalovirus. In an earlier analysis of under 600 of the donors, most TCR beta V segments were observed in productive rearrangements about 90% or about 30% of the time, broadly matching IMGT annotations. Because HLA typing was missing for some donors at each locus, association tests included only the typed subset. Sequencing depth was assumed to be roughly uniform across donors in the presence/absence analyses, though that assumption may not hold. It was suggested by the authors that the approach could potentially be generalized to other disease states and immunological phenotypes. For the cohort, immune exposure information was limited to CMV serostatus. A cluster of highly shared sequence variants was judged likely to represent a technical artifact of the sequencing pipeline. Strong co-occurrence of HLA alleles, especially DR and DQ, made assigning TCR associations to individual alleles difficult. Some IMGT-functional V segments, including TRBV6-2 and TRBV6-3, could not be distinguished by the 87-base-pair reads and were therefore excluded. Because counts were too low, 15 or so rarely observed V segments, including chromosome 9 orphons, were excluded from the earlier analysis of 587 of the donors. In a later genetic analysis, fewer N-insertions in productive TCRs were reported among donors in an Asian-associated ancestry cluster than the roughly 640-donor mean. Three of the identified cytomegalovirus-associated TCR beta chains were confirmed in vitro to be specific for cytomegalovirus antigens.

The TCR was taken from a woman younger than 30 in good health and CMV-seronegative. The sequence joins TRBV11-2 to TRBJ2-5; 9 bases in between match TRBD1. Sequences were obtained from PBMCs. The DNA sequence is TGTGCCAGCAGACGGACAGGGGCGGAGACCCAGTACTTC. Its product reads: CASRRTGAETQYF.